Listed here is a single T cell receptor beta chain. This sample was taken from a study of blood T cell repertoires in COVID-19. In the study overall: The study drew acute and convalescent COVID-19 samples from the United States, Italy and Spain. The cDNA or gDNA used as material had been derived from T cells, B-cell-depleted T cells, or PBMCs.

Germline CDR1 and CDR2: SGHDT and YYEEEE. The CDR3 totals 14 residues. Trimming took 0 bases from V and 2 from J, leaving 6 bases between them. The protocol was immunoSEQ multiplex PCR, while the TCRdb copy is restricted to in-frame clones and leaves out a portion. The sample lists tens of thousands of clones; 75% to 95% were seen once. This chain connects TRBV5-6 to TRBJ1-5; the D is unclear. The TCR comes from a human donor with active COVID-19. The donor label of this sample is uncertain. The sequencing sample was made of peripheral blood. This CDR3 reads CASSLEPGNQPQHF. The CDR3 DNA follows: TGTGCCAGCAGCTTGGAGCCGGGCAATCAGCCCCAGCATTTT.